This TCR beta chain is from a study of blood T cell repertoires in COVID-19. Generated by immunoSEQ multiplex PCR, the TCRdb table keeps only in-frame clones and is missing some. The profile shows 110,000 or so clones, roughly 85% of them singletons. In germline, CDR1 is LGHNT, CDR2 FRNRAP. The V end lost 2 bases, the J end lost 6 bases, and 20 bases lay between the germline ends. The CDR3 sequence is 17 residues long. The clonotype was recovered from a human donor in a cohort sampled during active COVID-19. The chain is built from TRBV12-5 and TRBJ1-5, with D maybe TRBD1 (6 bases). The sequenced material came from peripheral blood. The CDR3 loop reads CASGLTLGQYIGQPQHF. Written as DNA, the CDR3 is TGTGCTAGTGGTTTGACGCTAGGACAGTATATCGGTCAGCCCCAGCATTTT. The entire variable domain, with the rest obtained from reference TRBV12-5 and TRBJ1-5, is as follows: DARVTQTPRHKVTEMGQEVTMRCQPILGHNTVFWYRQTMMQGLELLAYFRNRAPLDDSGMPKDRFSAEMPDATLATLKIQPSEPRDSAVYFCASGLTLGQYIGQPQHFGDGTRLSIL.